This T cell receptor beta chain was observed in a study of cytomegalovirus exposure and HLA in healthy donors. Study findings and constraints: Several V segments, TRBV6-2 and TRBV6-3 among them, could not be told apart and were dropped. In an earlier analysis, about 87% or about 30%: the productive usage of most TCR beta V segments. Reported findings show TCR beta sequences accurately forecast HLA-A and HLA-B alleles in most subjects.

Primers: 60 Vbeta forward and 13 Jbeta reverse. TCRdb keeps only in-frame clones here, not all; method: immunoSEQ multiplex PCR. The sample consists of 150,000 to 200,000 clones, 70% to 90% of them appearing once. Between the trimmed V and J ends, which lost 0 bases and 4 bases, there was a span of 6 bases. The CDR3 runs to 14 residues. Germline V gene lookup returns CDR1 PRHDT and CDR2 FYEKMQ (reference sequence). About this clone: As yet, its antigen is unknown.

The sample was PBMCs. This clonotype was sampled from a man younger than 35 in good health and CMV-seropositive. This sequence joins TRBV13 and TRBJ2-2; D perhaps matches TRBD2 (5 bases). The CDR3 sequence is CASSLGRGTGELFF. The CDR3 DNA follows: TGTGCCAGCAGCTTAGGACGGGGCACCGGGGAGCTGTTTTTT.